This paragraph reports one T cell receptor (beta chain). The PCR employed 60 Vbeta primers together with 13 Jbeta primers. Measured with immunoSEQ multiplex PCR; TCRdb has only the in-frame clones, and not every one. The sample gives about 160,000 clones, approximately 77% of which show up once; around 2.1% is in the top ten. The sample comes from a study of cytomegalovirus exposure and HLA in healthy donors. For the study at large: Findings of an earlier analysis included about 120 million unique TCR beta sequences from 180 million or so T cells.

Germline V lookup: CDR1 SGHRS, CDR2 YFSETQ. The CDR3 extends over 15 amino acids. Between the trimmed V and J ends, which lost 2 bases and 5 bases, there was a span of 13 bases. Sequencing was performed on PBMCs. The rearrangement links TRBV5-1 to TRBJ2-2, with a possible D match to TRBD2 (6 bases). This clonotype was sampled from a man aged 45-65 years in good health and CMV-seropositive. The CDR3 is CASSFSTRSTGELFF. The DNA of the CDR3 is TGCGCCAGCAGCTTTTCGACTAGAAGTACCGGGGAGCTGTTTTTT.